A single sample is the source of the 5 T cell receptor beta chains below, sequenced in a study of T-cell memory formation after mild COVID-19. One entry per CDR3 protein results from TCRdb running MiXCR on the 5' RACE reads. This table has roughly 190,000 distinct CDR3 sequences, about 10% appearing once. Sequencing was carried out using PBMCs or a T cell subset sorted from them (not recorded which). These receptors all come from a man aged 18-30 years who had mild COVID-19 (a few samples of this study predate the infection). Cell type and time point are not known.

This clonotype was seen more than once but under ten times. V usage is TRBV5-1 and J usage is TRBJ2-7; 8 bases are a match to TRBD2. The junction had 5 bases not matched to a gene; V was cut back by 2 bases and J by 1 base. Germline lookup yields CDR1 SGHRS and CDR2 YFSETQ. The CDR3 is 15 amino acids. DNA for the CDR3: TGCGCCAGCAGCTTCGGCGGGGGGCATTCCTACGAGCAGTACTTC. This translates into CASSFGGGHSYEQYF.

The V gene is TRBV6-1, the J gene TRBJ1-1; 9 bases are a match to TRBD1. Trimming at V came to 6 bases and at J to 1 base, leaving 9 bases not matched to a gene. The CDR3 has 16 amino acids. Germline V gene sequence: CDR1 MNHNS, CDR2 SASEGT. CDR3 residues: CASSPTPGQGNTEAFF. CDR3 DNA: TGTGCCAGCAGCCCGACTCCGGGACAGGGGAACACTGAAGCTTTCTTT.

This clonotype has just a few counts. The V call is TRBV20-1, the J call TRBJ1-1, with TRBD1 as a possible D gene (5 bases). The germline gives CDR1 DFQATT, CDR2 SNEGSKA (reference sequence). Trimming stripped 6 bases from V and 7 bases from J, with 12 bases between. The CDR3 runs to 11 residues. The CDR3 DNA reads as TGCAGTGCCGGAAGGGGCGTTGAAGCTTTCTTT. Protein: CSAGRGVEAFF.

This clonotype was found many times. The J gene is TRBJ2-3, the V gene TRBV12-3 or TRBV12-4; 9 nucleotides align to TRBD1. V was clipped by 4 bases and J by 5 bases; unmatched bases: 4. The CDR3 loop spans 14 amino acids. In DNA, the CDR3 is TGTGCCAGCAGTTACGGACAGGGGATAGATACGCAGTATTTT. Translation: CASSYGQGIDTQYF.

This clonotype has a handful of counts. The chain has TRBV7-3 and TRBJ1-1, with 8 nucleotides matching TRBD1. The V segment lost 5 bases and the J segment 5 bases; nucleotides outside the gene matches: 7. Per germline, CDR1 SGHTA and CDR2 FQGTGA. This CDR3 has 14 amino acids. CDR3 sequence (DNA): TGTGCCAGCAGCAAAACAGGGGGGGAAACTGAAGCTTTCTTT. Protein product: CASSKTGGETEAFF.